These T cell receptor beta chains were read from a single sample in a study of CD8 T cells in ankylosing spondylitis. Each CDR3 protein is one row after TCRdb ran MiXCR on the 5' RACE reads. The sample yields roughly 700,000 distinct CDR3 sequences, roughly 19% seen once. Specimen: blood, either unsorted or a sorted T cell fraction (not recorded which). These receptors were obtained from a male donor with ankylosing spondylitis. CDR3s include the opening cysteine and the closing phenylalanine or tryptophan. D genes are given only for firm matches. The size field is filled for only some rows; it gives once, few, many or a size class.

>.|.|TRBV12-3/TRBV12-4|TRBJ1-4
CASSLTQGEKLFF
TGTGCCAGCAGCCTAACCCAAGGGGAAAAACTGTTTTTT
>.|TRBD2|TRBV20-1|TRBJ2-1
CSANYLAAHPNEQFF
TGCAGTGCCAACTACCTAGCGGCGCACCCCAATGAGCAGTTCTTC
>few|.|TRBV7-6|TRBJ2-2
CASSMDTSGTGELFF
TGTGCCAGCAGCATGGACACCTCGGGCACCGGGGAGCTGTTTTTT
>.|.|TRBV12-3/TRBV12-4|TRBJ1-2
CASSSNRDPDYYGYTF
TGTGCCAGCAGTTCAAACCGGGACCCCGACTACTATGGCTACACCTTC
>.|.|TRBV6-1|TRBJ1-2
CASSEVSNYGYTF
TGTGCCAGCAGTGAAGTATCTAACTATGGCTACACCTTC
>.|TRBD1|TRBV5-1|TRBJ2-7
CASSFPRDSLYEQYF
TGCGCCAGCAGCTTTCCCCGGGACAGTCTATACGAGCAGTACTTC
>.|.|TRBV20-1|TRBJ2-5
CSARDWAPSAPKETQYF
TGCAGTGCTAGAGATTGGGCCCCTAGCGCACCTAAAGAGACCCAGTACTTC
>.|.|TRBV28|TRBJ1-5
CASSLVDRGNQPQHF
TGTGCCAGCAGTTTAGTGGATCGGGGCAATCAGCCCCAGCATTTT
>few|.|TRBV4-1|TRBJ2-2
CASSQWDSNTGELFF
TGCGCCAGCAGCCAGTGGGACTCGAACACCGGGGAGCTGTTTTTT
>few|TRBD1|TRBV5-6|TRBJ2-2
CASSLEGGARTGELFF
TGTGCCAGCAGCTTGGAAGGGGGCGCGAGAACCGGGGAGCTGTTTTTT
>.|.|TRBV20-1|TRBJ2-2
CSARGGLGTGELFF
TGCAGTGCTAGAGGTGGGCTTGGCACCGGGGAGCTGTTTTTT
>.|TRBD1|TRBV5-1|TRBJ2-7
CASSFETGGGEQYF
TGCGCCAGCAGCTTCGAGACAGGGGGAGGCGAGCAGTACTTC
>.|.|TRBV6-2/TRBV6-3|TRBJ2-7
CASSYSTRSSYEQYF
TGTGCCAGCAGTTACTCAACGAGGAGCTCCTACGAGCAGTACTTC
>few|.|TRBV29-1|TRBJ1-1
CSVEVGFDTEAFF
TGCAGCGTTGAAGTAGGGTTCGACACTGAAGCTTTCTTT
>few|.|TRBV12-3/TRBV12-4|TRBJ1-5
CASSGQLHQPQHF
TGTGCCAGCAGTGGACAGCTACATCAGCCCCAGCATTTT
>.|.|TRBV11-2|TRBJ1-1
CASSLVEGTEAFF
TGTGCCAGCAGCTTAGTGGAGGGAACTGAAGCTTTCTTT
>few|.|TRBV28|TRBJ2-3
CASSLARIETQYF
TGTGCCAGCAGTTTAGCTAGGATAGAAACGCAGTATTTT
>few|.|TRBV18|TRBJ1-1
CAGRQMNTEAFF
TGTGCCGGCAGACAGATGAACACTGAAGCTTTCTTT
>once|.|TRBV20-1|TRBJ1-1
CSARDRAGTEAFF
TGCAGTGCTAGAGACAGGGCCGGGACTGAAGCTTTCTTT
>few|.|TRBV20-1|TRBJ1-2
CSARDRSANYGYTF
TGCAGTGCTAGAGACAGGTCTGCTAACTATGGCTACACCTTC
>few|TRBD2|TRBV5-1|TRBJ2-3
CASSLEGLVDTQYF
TGCGCCAGCAGCTTGGAGGGACTAGTGGATACGCAGTATTTT
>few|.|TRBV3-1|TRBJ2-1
CASSPPLTYNEQFF
TGTGCCAGCAGCCCACCGCTGACGTACAATGAGCAGTTCTTC
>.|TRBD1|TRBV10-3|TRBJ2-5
CATGQVQETQYF
TGTGCCACGGGACAGGTGCAAGAGACCCAGTACTTC
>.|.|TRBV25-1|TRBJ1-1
CASSGGPEAFF
TGTGCCAGCAGTGGGGGGCCTGAAGCTTTCTTT
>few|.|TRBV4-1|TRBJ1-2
CASSPGPSLRLYGYTF
TGCGCCAGCAGCCCGGGACCCAGCCTCCGTCTTTATGGCTACACCTTC
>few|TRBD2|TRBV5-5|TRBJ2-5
CASSLGLAGGFETQYF
TGTGCCAGCAGCTTGGGACTAGCGGGAGGTTTCGAGACCCAGTACTTC
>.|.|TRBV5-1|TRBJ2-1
CASSEKGYNEQFF
TGCGCCAGCAGTGAAAAGGGTTACAATGAGCAGTTCTTC
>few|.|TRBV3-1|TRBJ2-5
CASSLPTKDIETQYF
TGTGCCAGCAGCCTCCCCACGAAGGACATAGAGACCCAGTACTTC
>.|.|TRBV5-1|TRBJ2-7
CASSSGWSGTYEQYF
TGCGCCAGCAGCTCGGGATGGTCCGGGACCTACGAGCAGTACTTC
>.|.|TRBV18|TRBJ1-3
CASSPPAAPGSSGNTIYF
TGTGCCAGCTCACCACCGGCGGCTCCGGGGAGCTCTGGAAACACCATATATTTT
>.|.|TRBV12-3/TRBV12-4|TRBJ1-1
CASSSFPGMNTEAFF
TGTGCCAGCAGTTCTTTCCCAGGAATGAACACTGAAGCTTTCTTT
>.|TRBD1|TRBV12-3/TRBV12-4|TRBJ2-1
CASSLRSSGGAGQFF
TGTGCCAGCAGTTTAAGGTCGTCAGGGGGCGCCGGGCAGTTCTTC
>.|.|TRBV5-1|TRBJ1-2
CASSLGVDTGTPYGYTF
TGCGCCAGCAGCTTGGGGGTTGACACAGGGACGCCCTATGGCTACACCTTC
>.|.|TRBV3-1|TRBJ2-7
CASSRGPYRQRRQYF
TGTGCCAGCAGCCGGGGCCCTTATCGCCAGCGACGGCAGTACTTC
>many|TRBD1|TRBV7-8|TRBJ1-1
CASRTGANTEAFF
TGTGCCAGCAGGACAGGGGCGAACACTGAAGCTTTCTTT
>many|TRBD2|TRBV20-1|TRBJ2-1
CSATGTRGYNEQFF
TGCAGTGCTACCGGGACTAGGGGTTACAATGAGCAGTTCTTC
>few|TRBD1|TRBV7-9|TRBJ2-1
CASNHHNGGQGVDEQFF
TGTGCCAGCAACCATCACAACGGGGGACAGGGGGTCGATGAGCAGTTCTTC
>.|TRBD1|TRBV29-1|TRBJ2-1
CSASDRDLYEQFF
TGCAGCGCCTCGGACAGGGATTTATACGAGCAGTTCTTC
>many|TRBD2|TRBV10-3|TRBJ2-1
CAISDRTSGNNEQFF
TGTGCCATCAGTGATCGGACTAGCGGCAACAATGAGCAGTTCTTC